This TCR beta chain was retrieved from a study of identical twins. Study findings and constraints: Fewer insertions marked abundant cord blood beta clonotypes; young adult naive trended weakly, memory not at all.

In this sample, this clonotype turned up a few times. Its antigen is currently unknown. The CDR3 runs 14 residues. The V gene's germline CDR1 is LNHNV and CDR2 YYDKDF (reference sequence). V lost 1 base to trimming and J lost 7 bases; unmatched junction nucleotides: 1. TCRdb used MiXCR to reprocess the 5' RACE reads, holding one entry per CDR3 protein. The sample shows 500,000 to 650,000 distinct CDR3 sequences, 7% to 7.5% of them seen only once. This sample was also put to use in a study of yellow fever vaccine responses in identical twins. Per that paper: Each twin's T cell response to the vaccine was reported to look partly convergent and partly personalized.

The sample consisted of PBMCs. V is TRBV15 and J is TRBJ2-4, with TRBD1 identical over 10 bases. The sequence came from a woman aged 18-30 years in good health. CDR3 in amino acids: CATSRGTGGNIQYF. In DNA, the CDR3 is TGTGCCACCAGCAGAGGGACAGGGGGGAACATTCAGTACTTC.